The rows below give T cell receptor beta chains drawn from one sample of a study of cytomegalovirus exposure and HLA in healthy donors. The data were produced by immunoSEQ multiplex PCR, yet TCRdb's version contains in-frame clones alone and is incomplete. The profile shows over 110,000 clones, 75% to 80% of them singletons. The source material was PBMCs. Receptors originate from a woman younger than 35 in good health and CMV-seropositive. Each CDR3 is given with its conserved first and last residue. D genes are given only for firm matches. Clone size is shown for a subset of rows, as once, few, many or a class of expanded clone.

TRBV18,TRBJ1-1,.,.,CASSPTSRQGRVRSTEAFF,TGTGCCAGCTCACCAACGTCCCGGCAGGGTCGGGTGAGGAGCACTGAAGCTTTCTTT
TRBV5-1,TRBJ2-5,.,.,CASSLRGRSQGQYF,TGCGCCAGCAGCTTGAGGGGCAGAAGTCAGGGGCAGTACTTC
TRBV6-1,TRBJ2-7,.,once,CASSEGAPTSYEQYF,TGTGCCAGCAGTGAAGGGGCGCCAACGTCCTACGAGCAGTACTTC
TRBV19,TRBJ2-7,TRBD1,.,CASSISGQGAYEQYF,TGTGCCAGTAGTATTTCGGGACAGGGGGCGTACGAGCAGTACTTC
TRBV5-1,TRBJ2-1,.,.,CASSWGSGNEQFF,TGCGCCAGCAGCTGGGGATCGGGGAATGAGCAGTTCTTC
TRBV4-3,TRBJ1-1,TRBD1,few,CASSQDILQGATEAFF,TGCGCCAGCAGCCAAGATATCCTCCAGGGGGCAACTGAAGCTTTCTTT
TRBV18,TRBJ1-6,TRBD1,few,CASSPSDGTGVKGSPLHF,TGTGCCAGCTCACCAAGTGATGGGACAGGGGTTAAGGGGTCACCCCTCCACTTT
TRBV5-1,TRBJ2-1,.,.,CASSSRRDSYNEQFF,TGCGCCAGCAGCTCAAGACGGGACTCCTACAATGAGCAGTTCTTC
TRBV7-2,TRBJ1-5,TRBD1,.,CASSNRGNSNQPQHF,TGTGCCAGCAGCAACAGGGGGAATAGCAATCAGCCCCAGCATTTT
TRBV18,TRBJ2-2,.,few,CASSQGQTNTGELFF,TGTGCCAGCTCACAAGGACAGACGAACACCGGGGAGCTGTTTTTT
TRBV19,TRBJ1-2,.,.,CASSKAGPGYGYTF,TGTGCCAGTAGTAAGGCCGGCCCAGGCTATGGCTACACCTTC
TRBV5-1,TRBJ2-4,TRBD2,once,CASSQRTSGGLAKNIQYF,TGCGCCAGCAGCCAGCGGACTAGCGGGGGCCTAGCCAAAAACATTCAGTACTTC
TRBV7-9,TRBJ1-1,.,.,CASSLERGAGTEAFF,TGTGCCAGCAGCTTAGAACGGGGGGCAGGCACTGAAGCTTTCTTT
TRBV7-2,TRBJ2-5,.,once,CASSSYRDNLRETQYF,TGTGCCAGCAGCTCTTACCGGGACAACCTCCGTGAGACCCAGTACTTC
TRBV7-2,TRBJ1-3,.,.,CASSTRGNTIYF,TGTGCCAGCAGCACGAGGGGGAACACCATATATTTT
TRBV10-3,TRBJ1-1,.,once,CATKRWNTEAFF,TGTGCCACCAAACGGTGGAACACTGAAGCTTTCTTT
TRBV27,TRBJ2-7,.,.,CASSSGTWWDEQYF,TGTGCCAGCAGTTCGGGGACTTGGTGGGACGAGCAGTACTTC
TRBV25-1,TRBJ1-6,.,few,CASRRDDAGLLHF,TGTGCCAGCAGGCGGGACGACGCGGGCTTACTCCACTTT
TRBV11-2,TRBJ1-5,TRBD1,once,CASSYGTGRNQPQHF,TGTGCCAGCAGCTACGGGACAGGGAGAAATCAGCCCCAGCATTTT
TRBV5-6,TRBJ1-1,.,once,CASSSDYTEAFF,TGTGCCAGCAGCTCGGACTACACTGAAGCTTTCTTT
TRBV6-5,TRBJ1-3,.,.,CASSKTVYSGNTIYF,TGTGCCAGCAGTAAAACGGTGTACTCTGGAAACACCATATATTTT
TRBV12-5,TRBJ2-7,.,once,CASGVGVEQYF,TGTGCTAGTGGTGTGGGAGTCGAGCAGTACTTC
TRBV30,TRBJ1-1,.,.,CAWTRTSIGRTEAFF,TGTGCCTGGACTAGGACATCAATTGGCCGCACTGAAGCTTTCTTT
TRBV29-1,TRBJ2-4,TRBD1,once,CSGTGTGGWYGKNIQYF,TGCAGCGGTACCGGGACAGGGGGTTGGTATGGCAAAAACATTCAGTACTTC
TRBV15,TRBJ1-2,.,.,CATSRDRGGATYGYTF,TGTGCCACCAGCAGAGATCGTGGGGGCGCGACCTATGGCTACACCTTC
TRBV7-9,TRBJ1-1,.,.,CASSVDRLRNTEAFF,TGTGCCAGCAGCGTCGACAGGCTCCGTAACACTGAAGCTTTCTTT
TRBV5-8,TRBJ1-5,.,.,CASSGGGVFPDQPQHF,TGTGCCAGCTCGGGAGGGGGGGTTTTTCCTGATCAGCCCCAGCATTTT
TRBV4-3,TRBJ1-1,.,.,CASSQDSAGNTEAFF,TGCGCCAGCAGCCAAGATTCGGCGGGGAACACTGAAGCTTTCTTT
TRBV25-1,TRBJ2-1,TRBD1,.,CASISGTGYNEQFF,TGTGCCAGCATTTCCGGGACAGGGTACAATGAGCAGTTCTTC
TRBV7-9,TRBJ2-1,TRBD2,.,CASSGGTTTLINEQFF,TGTGCCAGCAGCGGGGGGACTACCACTCTTATCAATGAGCAGTTCTTC
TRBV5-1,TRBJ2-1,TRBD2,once,CASSLVSAGGNNEQFF,TGCGCCAGCAGCTTGGTATCAGCGGGGGGAAACAATGAGCAGTTCTTC
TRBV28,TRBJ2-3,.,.,CASSPGRVLTDTQYF,TGTGCCAGCAGTCCCGGCAGGGTCCTGACAGATACGCAGTATTTT
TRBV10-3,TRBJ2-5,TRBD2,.,CAISDLPGLAGGPETQYF,TGTGCCATCAGTGACCTCCCAGGACTAGCGGGGGGGCCGGAGACCCAGTACTTC
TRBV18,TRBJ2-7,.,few,CASSPPQVLYEQYF,TGTGCCAGCTCACCACCCCAGGTGCTCTACGAGCAGTACTTC
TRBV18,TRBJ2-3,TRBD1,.,CASSRDRGQDTQYF,TGTGCCAGCTCTCGGGACAGGGGGCAGGATACGCAGTATTTT
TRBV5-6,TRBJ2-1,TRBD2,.,CASSLAGLDYNNEQFF,TGTGCCAGCAGCTTGGCGGGACTAGATTATAACAATGAGCAGTTCTTC
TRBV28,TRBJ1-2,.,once,CASSFELAYGYTF,TGTGCCAGCAGTTTTGAGCTCGCTTATGGCTACACCTTC
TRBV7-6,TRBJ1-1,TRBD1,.,CASSHYPGGEIPEAFF,TGTGCCAGCAGCCATTATCCAGGGGGAGAAATCCCTGAAGCTTTCTTT
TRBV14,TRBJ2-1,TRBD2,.,CASSRLLGLAGDEQFF,TGTGCCAGCAGCCGACTCCTGGGGCTAGCGGGCGATGAGCAGTTCTTC
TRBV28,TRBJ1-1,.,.,CASSPGWGAFF,TGTGCCAGCAGCCCAGGGTGGGGAGCTTTCTTT
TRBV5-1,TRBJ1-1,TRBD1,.,CASSYGQGSAEAFF,TGCGCCAGCAGCTACGGACAGGGATCGGCTGAAGCTTTCTTT
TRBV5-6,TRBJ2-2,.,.,CASSLTLDRNTGELFF,TGTGCCAGCAGCCTGACTTTGGACAGAAACACCGGGGAGCTGTTTTTT
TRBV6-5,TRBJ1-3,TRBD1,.,CASSYATGIGNTIYF,TGTGCCAGCAGTTACGCGACAGGGATTGGAAACACCATATATTTT